The 15 T cell receptor beta chains presented below share a single source sample, sequenced in a study of early T cells in non-severe SARS-CoV-2 infection. In TCRdb, the 5' RACE reads were re-called with MiXCR into one record per CDR3 protein. Here the sample spans over 90,000 distinct CDR3 sequences, more than 10% being singletons. The source material was whole blood, sampled at baseline. Receptor source: an adult who was a healthcare worker with PCR-confirmed SARS-CoV-2 infection or an uninfected control (not recorded which).

This clonotype was found many times. The chain carries TRBV12-3 or TRBV12-4 and TRBJ2-1, with TRBD1 matching over 7 bases. The CDR3 covers 15 residues. V shed 6 bases, J shed 4 bases, and the junction held 9 bases outside the gene matches. The CDR3 DNA follows: TGTGCCAGCAGGAACCGGGACAGACGTTACAATGAGCAGTTCTTC. Amino acids: CASRNRDRRYNEQFF.

This clonotype was observed a handful of times. The chain recombines TRBV12-5 with TRBJ1-5; no reliable D call. The germline V gene has CDR1 LGHNT and CDR2 FRNRAP. This CDR3 is 14 amino acids long. The V end lost 1 base, the J end lost 2 bases, and 6 bases lay between the germline ends. The CDR3 DNA reads as TGTGCTAGTGGTTTGGGGCTAGGCAATCAGCCCCAGCATTTT. It yields the protein CASGLGLGNQPQHF.

The chain combines TRBV12-3 or TRBV12-4 with TRBJ2-1; TRBD2 agrees at 7 bases. V dropped 8 bases and J dropped 0; count of bases not matched to a gene: 13. The CDR3 covers 17 residues. CDR3 nucleotides: TGTGCCAGCTGGTCCTTCCCCGGGGGGAGCTCCTACAATGAGCAGTTCTTC. This translates into CASWSFPGGSSYNEQFF.

This clonotype was seen ten or more times. The V and J genes are TRBV5-6 and TRBJ2-7; D might be TRBD1 (6 bases). Germline values: CDR1 SGHDT, CDR2 YYEEEE. V shed 6 bases and J shed 4 bases, with 26 bases lying between them. CDR3 length equals 17 residues. CDR3 in amino acids: CASTSIPGRGNGYEQYF. CDR3 coding DNA: TGTGCCAGCACCTCTATCCCTGGCAGGGGAAACGGTTACGAGCAGTACTTC. The entire variable domain, with the rest obtained from reference TRBV5-6 and TRBJ2-7, is as follows: DAGVTQSPTHLIKTRGQQVTLRCSPKSGHDTVSWYQQALGQGPQFIFQYYEEEERQRGNFPDRFSGHQFPNYSSELNVNALLLGDSALYLCASTSIPGRGNGYEQYFGPGTRLTVT.

The chain joins TRBV19 to TRBJ2-7, with D tentatively TRBD2 (6 bases). Germline assignment: CDR1 LNHDA and CDR2 SQIVND (reference sequence). The V and J ends lost 2 bases and 3 bases respectively, with 14 bases between them. The CDR3 length is 15 residues. The CDR3: CASSIRVAVIYEQYF. As DNA, the CDR3 is TGTGCCAGTAGTATAAGGGTAGCGGTTATCTACGAGCAGTACTTC. Together with reference TRBV19 and TRBJ2-7, the CDR3 gives the full variable domain: DGGITQSPKYLFRKEGQNVTLSCEQNLNHDAMYWYRQDPGQGLRLIYYSQIVNDFQKGDIAEGYSVSREKKESFPLTVTSAQKNPTAFYLCASSIRVAVIYEQYFGPGTRLTVT.

This clonotype was seen only a few times. This chain uses TRBV20-1 with TRBJ2-2, with 7 bases identical to TRBD1. V trimming: 6 bases; J trimming: 2 bases; junction bases outside the gene matches: 9. Germline CDR1 DFQATT, CDR2 SNEGSKA (reference sequence). This CDR3 is built from 15 residues. CDR3 residues: CSAYPGTENTGELFF. The DNA for the CDR3 is TGCAGTGCCTACCCCGGGACAGAAAACACCGGGGAGCTGTTTTTT.

This clonotype was seen more than once but under ten times. V and J are TRBV14 and TRBJ2-2, with 8 bases fitting TRBD1. V gave up 2 bases and J gave up 5 bases; unmatched junction bases: 4. The CDR3 runs 15 residues. Germline CDR1 SGHDN, CDR2 FVKESK. This CDR3 is CASSQTTGGTGELFF. As DNA, the CDR3 is TGTGCCAGCAGCCAAACAACAGGGGGGACCGGGGAGCTGTTTTTT.

This clonotype showed up many times. The chain carries TRBV30 and TRBJ2-7, with TRBD2 as a possible D gene (6 bases). V lost 7 bases, J lost 7 bases, and 17 bases lay in between. The CDR3 extends over 12 amino acids. The germline V gene has CDR1 GTSNPN and CDR2 SVGIG (reference sequence). The CDR3: CASYNGGREQYF. CDR3 DNA sequence: TGTGCCTCCTACAACGGGGGAAGGGAGCAGTACTTC.

This clonotype occurred a few times. The gene calls are TRBV9 and TRBJ2-1, with D tentatively TRBD1 or TRBD2 (5 bases each). The CDR3 totals 12 residues. V gave up 4 bases and J gave up 7 bases, with 9 bases separating them. Germline V lookup: CDR1 SGDLS, CDR2 YYNGEE. The CDR3 DNA follows: TGTGCCAGCAGCCCATGGGGGAATGAGCAGTTCTTC. Translation gives CASSPWGNEQFF.

The sample holds many counts of this clonotype. The gene calls are TRBV11-3 and TRBJ1-1, with D hard to call. The CDR3 runs 12 residues. V shed 3 bases and J shed 3 bases, with 5 bases lying between them. Germline V lookup: CDR1 SGHNT, CDR2 YENEEA. The chain's CDR3 is CASSLVDTEAFF. In DNA form, the CDR3 reads TGTGCCAGCAGCTTGGTAGACACTGAAGCTTTCTTT.

The chain has TRBV6-1 and TRBJ1-5, with 7 nucleotides matching TRBD1. Trimming cost V 4 bases and J 4 bases; bases outside gene matches: 7. The CDR3 extends over 15 amino acids. From germline, CDR1 is MNHNS and CDR2 SASEGT. CDR3 amino acids: CASSVAQGPNQPQHF. The CDR3 coding sequence is TGTGCCAGCAGTGTTGCACAGGGGCCGAATCAGCCCCAGCATTTT.

This clonotype has at least ten counts. The chain links TRBV14 to TRBJ1-2; 7 nucleotides align to TRBD1. CDR1 SGHDN and CDR2 FVKESK come from the germline V gene. This CDR3 comprises 15 residues. With V trimmed by 0 bases and J by 4 bases, 5 bases remained unmatched. CDR3 sequence (DNA): TGTGCCAGCAGCCAAGATAGAGGGACAGCCTATGGCTACACCTTC. It specifies CASSQDRGTAYGYTF.

V is TRBV12-3 or TRBV12-4 and J is TRBJ2-1; weak D call: TRBD1 (5 bases). The CDR3 sequence is 12 residues long. V lost 6 bases, J lost 9 bases, and 12 bases lay in between. In DNA form, the CDR3 reads TGTGCCAGCAGGCCTGACAGATCTGAGCAGTTCTTC. It translates to CASRPDRSEQFF.

This rearrangement joins TRBV11-2 to TRBJ2-2, with D tentatively TRBD2 (6 bases). The CDR3 covers 17 residues. V shed 5 bases and J shed 0 bases, with 16 bases lying between them. Germline CDR1 reads SGHAT; CDR2 reads FQNNGV. In DNA, the CDR3 is TGTGCCAGCAGCGCCCGTGGCGGGGCCACGAACACCGGGGAGCTGTTTTTT. This gives the protein CASSARGGATNTGELFF.

This clonotype was counted ten times or more. The CDR3 reads CSVDWGSPAGEQYF. CDR3 coding DNA: TGCAGCGTTGATTGGGGCAGCCCTGCTGGGGAGCAGTACTTC. V usage is TRBV29-1 and J usage is TRBJ2-7; possible D gene TRBD1, 5 bases. From germline, CDR1 is SQVTM and CDR2 ANQGSEA. This CDR3 has 14 amino acids. Trimming shortened V by 3 bases and J by 7 bases, and 19 bases separated the two germline ends.